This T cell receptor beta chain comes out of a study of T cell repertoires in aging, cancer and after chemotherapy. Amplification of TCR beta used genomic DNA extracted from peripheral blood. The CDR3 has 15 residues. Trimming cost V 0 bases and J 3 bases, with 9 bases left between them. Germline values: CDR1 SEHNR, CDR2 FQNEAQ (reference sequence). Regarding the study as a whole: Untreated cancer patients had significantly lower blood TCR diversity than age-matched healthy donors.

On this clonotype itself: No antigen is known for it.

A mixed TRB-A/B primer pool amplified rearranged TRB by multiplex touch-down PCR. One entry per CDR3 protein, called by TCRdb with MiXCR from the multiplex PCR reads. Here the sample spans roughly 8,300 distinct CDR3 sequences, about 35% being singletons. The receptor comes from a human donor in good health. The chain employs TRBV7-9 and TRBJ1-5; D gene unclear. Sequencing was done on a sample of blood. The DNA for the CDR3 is TGTGCCAGCAGCTTAGCCGGCATCCCCAATCAGCCCCAGCATTTT. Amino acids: CASSLAGIPNQPQHF.